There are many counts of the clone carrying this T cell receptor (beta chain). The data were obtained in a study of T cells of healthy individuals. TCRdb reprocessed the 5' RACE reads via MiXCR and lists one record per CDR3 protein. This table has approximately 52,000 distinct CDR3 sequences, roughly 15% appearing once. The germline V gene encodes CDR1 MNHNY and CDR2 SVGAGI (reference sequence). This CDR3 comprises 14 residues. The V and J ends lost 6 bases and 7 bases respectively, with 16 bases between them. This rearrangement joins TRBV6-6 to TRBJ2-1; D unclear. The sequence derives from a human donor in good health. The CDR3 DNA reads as TGTGCCAGCAGCTTTACGAGTCTCAATAATGAGCAGTTCTTC. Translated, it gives CASSFTSLNNEQFF.